This T cell receptor (beta chain) is drawn from a study of blood T cell repertoires in COVID-19. Study background: The United States, Italy and Spain provided the acute and convalescent COVID-19 samples.

The CDR3 loop spans 13 amino acids. The V segment lost 7 bases and the J segment 6 bases; nucleotides outside the gene matches: 7. Original methodology: The assay estimated nucleated cells by amplifying reference gene primers. Clones were read by immunoSEQ multiplex PCR, and TCRdb kept only the in-frame ones, dropping some. V, J and clone size were drawn from that table, and D and trimming were deduced from the DNA. The sample lists 25,000 or so clones, 85% to 90% occurring once. Sample: peripheral blood. This chain joins TRBV12-3 or TRBV12-4 and TRBJ1-2; 8 nucleotides agree with TRBD1. This clonotype originated in a woman aged 80 or over with acute or convalescent COVID-19. CDR3: CASNQDRGNGYTF. For the CDR3, the DNA is TGTGCCAGCAACCAAGACAGGGGTAATGGCTACACCTTC.